These T cell receptor beta chains were read from a single sample in a study of blood T cells in healthy people across ages. Via MiXCR, TCRdb re-called the 5' RACE reads, giving one row per CDR3 protein. The table lists some 1.4 million distinct CDR3 sequences, 42% of them singletons. The sequencing input was blood. These receptors came from a woman under 30 in good health. CDR3s include the opening cysteine and the closing phenylalanine or tryptophan. Each record gives: J gene, D gene, V gene, CDR3 length, clone size, CDR3 protein, CDR3 DNA. The D gene is left open where the match is weak. Expanded clones are given a class, and other clones once, few, many or no size at all.

TRBJ2-7 TRBD1 TRBV6-5 18 NA CASSYSPAGTGASYEQYF TGTGCCAGCAGTTACTCACCAGCCGGGACAGGGGCCTCCTACGAGCAGTACTTC
TRBJ2-5 TRBD2 TRBV27 16 NA CASSRLAGVGQETQYF TGTGCCAGCAGTCGACTAGCGGGAGTGGGCCAAGAGACCCAGTACTTC
TRBJ1-6 NA TRBV28 15 NA CASSLLQGRRSPLHF TGTGCCAGCAGTTTACTCCAGGGGAGGAGGTCACCCCTCCACTTT
TRBJ2-4 TRBD1 TRBV7-3 15 many CASSLTMDRGDIQYF TGTGCCAGCAGCTTAACTATGGACAGGGGGGACATTCAGTACTTC
TRBJ2-1 TRBD2 TRBV20-1 16 NA CSALTRLAGAVHEQFF TGCAGTGCTCTGACAAGGCTAGCGGGAGCAGTGCATGAGCAGTTCTTC
TRBJ2-1 NA TRBV10-3 15 once CAISEWAGSQETQFF TGTGCCATCAGTGAGTGGGCAGGGTCCCAAGAGACCCAGTTCTTC
TRBJ2-7 NA TRBV10-3 16 NA CAISESGQIITYEQYF TGTGCCATCAGTGAGTCAGGACAAATAATCACCTACGAGCAGTACTTC
TRBJ2-3 TRBD1 TRBV7-2 19 NA CASSFGFLLQGAPADTQYF TGTGCCAGCAGCTTTGGCTTCCTTCTACAGGGGGCGCCCGCAGATACGCAGTATTTT
TRBJ2-1 NA TRBV29-1 14 few CSVAAGAHSTPQFF TGCAGCGTGGCCGCGGGGGCCCATTCAACGCCTCAGTTCTTC
TRBJ2-1 NA TRBV15 15 few CATSRDRGTTNEQFF TGTGCCACCAGCAGAGATCGGGGGACAACCAATGAGCAGTTCTTC
TRBJ2-3 NA TRBV6-1 16 NA CASSEAVGSRSDTQYF TGTGCCAGCAGTGAAGCGGTCGGGAGTAGGTCAGATACGCAGTATTTT
TRBJ1-2 TRBD1 TRBV19 15 NA CASLPGQGRAIGYTF TGTGCCAGTCTCCCGGGACAGGGTAGGGCTATTGGCTACACCTTC
TRBJ1-1 NA TRBV12-3/TRBV12-4 12 NA CASRFTGTEAFF TGTGCCAGCAGGTTTACGGGTACTGAAGCTTTCTTT
TRBJ2-7 NA TRBV14 14 NA CASSQVDLGWWQYF TGTGCCAGCAGCCAAGTAGATCTTGGGTGGTGGCAGTACTTC
TRBJ1-2 NA TRBV20-1 13 NA CSARDGRNYGYTF TGCAGTGCTAGAGATGGACGGAACTATGGCTACACCTTC
TRBJ1-2 NA TRBV28 14 NA CASRIGGDNYGYTF TGTGCCAGCAGAATAGGAGGTGATAACTATGGCTACACCTTC
TRBJ2-7 NA TRBV6-5 15 few CASSYAGGFFYEQYF TGTGCCAGCAGTTACGCGGGTGGGTTTTTCTACGAGCAGTACTTC
TRBJ2-1 NA TRBV15 15 NA CATSRDFQMVDEQFF TGTGCCACCAGCAGAGATTTTCAGATGGTCGATGAGCAGTTCTTC
TRBJ1-1 NA TRBV29-1 13 once CSVPGPLNTDAFF TGCAGCGTTCCGGGACCTTTGAACACTGACGCTTTCTTT
TRBJ1-2 NA TRBV27 14 NA CASSFTGRSYGYTF TGTGCCAGCAGTTTTACAGGACGCTCATATGGCTACACCTTC
TRBJ2-4 NA TRBV7-2 16 NA CASSLEAGQAKNIQYF TGTGCCAGCAGCTTAGAAGCGGGACAGGCTAAAAACATTCAGTACTTC
TRBJ2-1 TRBD2 TRBV25-1 15 NA CASRESGSGYNEQFF TGTGCCAGCAGGGAGAGCGGGAGTGGGTACAATGAGCAGTTCTTC
TRBJ2-3 NA TRBV11-2 12 NA CASSLFTHTQYF TGTGCCAGCAGCCTATTTACACATACGCAGTATTTT
TRBJ2-7 NA TRBV7-8 15 NA CASSLGWDIPYEQYF TGTGCCAGCAGCTTAGGATGGGACATTCCCTACGAGCAGTACTTC
TRBJ2-1 NA TRBV20-1 15 few CSARMSGQTYNEQFF TGCAGTGCTAGAATGTCGGGACAAACCTACAATGAGCAGTTCTTC
TRBJ2-7 TRBD2 TRBV12-3/TRBV12-4 14 many CASRSSGSSYEQYF TGTGCCAGCAGATCTAGCGGGAGCTCCTACGAGCAGTACTTC
TRBJ2-3 NA TRBV29-1 15 NA CSVEEVGDRTDTQYF TGCAGCGTTGAAGAGGTAGGGGATCGCACAGATACGCAGTATTTT
TRBJ2-2 NA TRBV6-5 15 NA CASSYSFGLDGELFF TGTGCCAGCAGTTACAGCTTTGGTTTGGACGGGGAGCTGTTTTTT
TRBJ1-2 NA TRBV20-1 15 NA CSARDPTQSNYGYTF TGCAGTGCTAGAGATCCTACACAATCTAACTATGGCTACACCTTC
TRBJ2-3 NA TRBV7-9 15 NA CASSSGSSGTDTQYF TGTGCCAGCAGTTCCGGATCTAGCGGCACAGATACGCAGTATTTT
TRBJ2-4 NA TRBV12-3/TRBV12-4 14 few CASSLLKGGGEQYF TGTGCCAGCAGTTTATTGAAAGGGGGCGGGGAGCAGTACTTC
TRBJ1-2 TRBD1 TRBV2 13 few CASMGQANYGYTF TGTGCCAGCATGGGACAGGCGAACTATGGCTACACCTTC
TRBJ2-7 NA TRBV7-2 14 many CASSLAAGPYEQYF TGTGCCAGCAGCTTAGCAGCGGGTCCCTACGAGCAGTACTTC
TRBJ2-3 TRBD2 TRBV27 14 NA CACKRGGSTDTQYF TGTGCCTGCAAGCGGGGGGGGAGCACAGATACGCAGTATTTT
TRBJ2-3 TRBD2 TRBV2 13 NA CASGREGPDTQYF TGTGCCAGCGGCCGGGAGGGCCCAGATACGCAGTATTTT
TRBJ2-2 NA TRBV6-6 14 NA CASSPSWAAGELFF TGTGCCAGCAGTCCGTCGTGGGCTGCCGGGGAGCTGTTTTTT
TRBJ2-3 TRBD1 TRBV9 15 NA CASTLFEGARDTQYF TGTGCCAGCACGCTCTTCGAGGGGGCGAGAGATACGCAGTATTTT